This TCR beta chain was sequenced for a study of blood T cell repertoires in COVID-19. V gave up 0 bases and J gave up 1 base, with 16 bases separating them. Germline values: CDR1 SEHNR, CDR2 FQNEAQ (reference sequence). The CDR3 contains 18 residues. Libraries were prepared by immunoSEQ multiplex PCR; TCRdb keeps only in-frame clonotypes and omits some of them. The sample consists of some 48,000 clones, 86% of them appearing once. This sequence joins TRBV7-9 and TRBJ2-1; a weak D match, TRBD2 (7 bases). This receptor was identified in a human donor in a cohort sampled during active COVID-19. The specimen sequenced was peripheral blood. CDR3 loop: CASSLALRGGGSYNEQFF. The DNA for the CDR3 is TGTGCCAGCAGCTTAGCGCTCAGGGGAGGGGGTTCCTACAATGAGCAGTTCTTC.